Presented here are 32 T cell receptor beta chains from one specimen sequenced in a study of tissue T cells after allogeneic stem cell transplantation. This sample's time point: mouse harvest day 7 after allogeneic transplant. Mouse grafts combined 10^7 T-cell-depleted bone marrow cells with 10^6 splenic CD5+ T cells. Clones were sequenced by immunoSEQ multiplex PCR, and TCRdb holds only the in-frame ones, with some missing. The table has fewer than 7,500 clones, 50% seen once. Sequences were obtained from gut tissue. The source is a female BALB/c mouse given C57BL/6 T cells with graft-versus-host disease after an allogeneic hematopoietic cell transplant.

To note about this clone: Any gene name here is a mouse gene name. The sequence runs out 1 residue before the end of the CDR3; the remainder is reconstructed from the germline J gene. V gene TRBV14 combines with J gene TRBJ1-2; D ambiguous. The CDR3 totals 13 residues. V was shortened by 2 bases and J by 0 bases, with 5 bases between the two germline ends. In germline, CDR1 is SGHDT, CDR2 FRDEAV. The covered CDR3 bases are TGTGCCAGCAGTTTGGCACCAAACTCCGACTACACC. Its translation: CASSLAPNSDYT. The entire CDR3 protein is CASSLAPNSDYTF.

Remarks on this clone: Germline and genes here are mouse. The CDR3 is cut off 1 residue early in the read; its end comes from the germline J gene. V is TRBV23 and J is TRBJ2-1; whether TRBD2, the table's D call, matches the DNA was not checked. This CDR3 has 16 amino acids. Germline CDR1 KGHTA, CDR2 FQNQQP. CDR3 bases read: TGCTCCAGCAGTCAATCCGCCTGGGGGGGCTATGCTGAGCAGTTC. Protein product: CSSSQSAWGGYAEQF. The complete CDR3 sequence is CSSSQSAWGGYAEQFF.

Of note for this clone: Genes and germline come from the mouse. The read falls 1 residue short of the CDR3 end, and the missing part is taken from the germline J gene. J is TRBJ2-3 and V is TRBV16; D call uncertain. In germline, CDR1 is SGHSA, CDR2 FRNQAP. V was cut by 3 bases and J by 0 bases, with 7 bases left in between. The CDR3 is made up of 14 amino acids. The CDR3 is CASSFRSSAETLYF. The sequenced CDR3 bases are TGTGCAAGCAGCTTCCGGTCTAGTGCAGAAACGCTGTAT.

A word on this clone: Any gene name here is a mouse gene name. The read ends 1 residue shy of where the CDR3 ends; the end is completed using the germline J gene. This chain connects TRBV23 to TRBJ2-5; the table names TRBD2, a call not compared with the DNA. This CDR3 spans 14 amino acids. Germline V gene lookup returns CDR1 KGHTA and CDR2 FQNQQP. The CDR3 reads CSSSPDWFQDTQYF. CDR3 DNA, as far as it was read: TGCTCCAGCAGCCCCGACTGGTTTCAAGACACCCAGTAC.

With respect to this clone: Mouse names are used for the genes. Coverage ceases 1 residue before the CDR3 finishes, and the germline J gene fills in the end. The rearrangement uses TRBV26 and TRBJ2-4; 7 bases map to TRBD2. CDR1 KGHPV and CDR2 FQNQEV come from the germline V gene (reference sequence). With 4 bases clipped from V and 1 base from J, the junction kept 8 bases outside the gene matches. This CDR3 is built from 16 residues. Here the CDR3 reads CASSPPGGYGQNTLYF. CDR3 DNA, as far as it was read: TGTGCCAGCAGTCCCCCTGGGGGATACGGTCAAAACACCTTGTAC.

A few counts support this clone. Any gene name here is a mouse gene name. The observed sequence ends 1 residue before the CDR3 terminus, with the missing tail filled in from the germline J gene. The chain uses TRBV2 and TRBJ2-3, with TRBD1 matching over 10 bases. Looked up from germline, CDR1 is LGHNA and CDR2 is YSYQKL. V lost 4 bases, J lost 4 bases, and 5 bases stayed unmatched. This CDR3 contains 15 residues. CDR3 bases read: TGTGCCAGCAGCCCCCCGGGACAGGGGACAGAAACGCTGTAT. Translation gives CASSPPGQGTETLY. The full CDR3 sequence reads CASSPPGQGTETLYF.

Details on this clone: Gene names and germline match the mouse. The read ends 1 residue early relative to the CDR3; the germline J gene fills the gap. The chain recombines TRBV13-2 with TRBJ2-4; D might be TRBD2 (6 bases). CDR1 and CDR2 from the germline V gene are NNHNN and SYGAGS (reference sequence). Trimming removed 0 bases from V and 3 bases from J, with 8 bases in between. The CDR3 runs to 14 residues. CDR3 bases read: TGTGCCAGCGGTGATGCTACTGGGCAAAACACCTTGTAC. Encoded protein: CASGDATGQNTLY. In full, the CDR3 is CASGDATGQNTLYF.

In the case of this clone: Gene and germline names: mouse. The read halts 1 residue ahead of the CDR3 end, with the missing end drawn from the germline J gene. The chain employs TRBV3 and TRBJ1-5; 7 bases map to TRBD1. This CDR3 is 13 amino acids long. V gave up 3 bases and J gave up 5 bases; unmatched junction bases: 1. Germline-derived CDR1 and CDR2 are SNHLY and FYNGKV (reference sequence). This chain's CDR3 is CASSFDRDQAPLF. The sequenced CDR3 bases are TGTGCCAGCAGCTTCGACAGGGACCAGGCTCCGCTT.

A note on this clone: Mouse germline and gene names are used. The CDR3 goes on 1 residue after the read ends, and that part is filled in from the germline J gene. The V gene is TRBV1, the J gene TRBJ2-4, with 10 bases lining up with TRBD2. Germline values: CDR1 NSQYPW, CDR2 LRSPGD (reference sequence). This CDR3 is built from 15 residues. The trim removed 7 bases at V and 0 bases at J, leaving 4 bases unmatched. CDR3 sequence reads: CTCMGLGHSQNTLYF. The covered CDR3 bases are TGCACCTGCATGGGACTGGGGCATAGTCAAAACACCTTGTAC.

Details on this clone: Gene names are mouse gene names. The read halts 1 residue ahead of the CDR3 end, with the missing end drawn from the germline J gene. The J gene is TRBJ1-6, the V gene TRBV13-2; 10 bases fit TRBD1. TRBJ1-6 is sorted into the ORF group, with uncertain function. The CDR3 covers 14 residues. Trimming at V came to 3 bases and at J to 7 bases, leaving 1 base not matched to a gene. Germline CDR1 is NNHNN and CDR2 is SYGAGS (reference sequence). The part of the CDR3 DNA that was read is TGTGCCAGCGGTGGACAGGGGGCGAATTCGCCCCTCTAC. It is translated as CASGGQGANSPLY. The full-length CDR3 reads as CASGGQGANSPLYF.

Of note for this clone: Germline and genes here are mouse. Incomplete CDR3 DNA: TGTGCCAGCGGTGACAGGGGGGGGACAGAAACGCTGTAT. Translated: CASGDRGGTETLY. In full, the CDR3 reads CASGDRGGTETLYF. The rearrangement uses TRBV13-2 and TRBJ2-3; TRBD1 or TRBD2 may be the D gene (7 bases each). Read data end 1 residue before the CDR3 end; the end is taken from the germline J gene. CDR1 NNHNN and CDR2 SYGAGS come from the germline V gene (reference sequence). Trimming cost V 2 bases and J 4 bases, with 11 bases left between them. The CDR3 contains 14 residues.

As concerns this clone: The genes and germline here are from mouse. The covered CDR3 bases are TGTGCCAGCTCTCTCGAGGACTGGGGCGGAGACACCCAGTAC. It specifies CASSLEDWGGDTQY. From start to end, the CDR3 is CASSLEDWGGDTQYF. The V and J genes are TRBV12-2 and TRBJ2-5; TRBD2 agrees at 9 bases. The read falls 1 residue short of the CDR3 end, and the missing part is taken from the germline J gene. J gave up 5 bases and V 0 bases, and 5 bases lay outside the gene matches. The CDR3 runs 15 residues. In germline, CDR1 is SGHLS, CDR2 HYDKME.

About this clone: All gene names here are mouse names. The missing CDR3 end, 1 residue past where the read stops, is filled in from the germline J gene. This chain uses TRBV29 with TRBJ1-1; maybe TRBD1 (5 bases). The germline CDR1 and CDR2 sequences are MSHET and SYDVDS. The CDR3 spans 12 residues. V lost 1 base and J 5 bases, leaving 5 bases between the germline ends. The sequenced part of the CDR3 DNA is TGTGCTAGCAGTTTATGGGGGACAGAAGTCTTC. Protein: CASSLWGTEVF. The full-length CDR3 reads as CASSLWGTEVFF.

Worth noting for this clone: Gene names follow the mouse nomenclature. The CDR3 end lies 1 residue beyond the end of the read and is filled in from the germline J gene. The chain combines TRBV26 with TRBJ2-7, with D tentatively TRBD1 or TRBD2 (6 bases each). The CDR3 is made up of 14 amino acids. V dropped 6 bases and J dropped 0 bases, with 12 bases sitting between them. Germline CDR1 KGHPV, CDR2 FQNQEV (reference sequence). CDR3 sequence reads: CASSRRGVSYEQYF. The covered CDR3 bases are TGTGCCAGCAGCAGGAGGGGGGTCTCCTATGAACAGTAC.

About this clone: The gene symbols are mouse symbols. The CDR3 end falls 1 residue outside the read, so it is completed with the germline J gene. This rearrangement joins TRBV26 to TRBJ1-2, with a possible D match to TRBD1 (6 bases). This CDR3 contains 14 residues. Trimming stripped 4 bases from V and 0 bases from J, with 9 bases between. Germline lookup yields CDR1 KGHPV and CDR2 FQNQEV (reference sequence). The sequenced part of the CDR3 DNA is TGTGCCAGCAGTCGGACAGTTGCAAACTCCGACTACACC. It codes for CASSRTVANSDYT. Given in full, the CDR3 is CASSRTVANSDYTF.

This clone qualifies as medium-sized. Gene names and germline match the mouse. The read falls 1 residue short of the CDR3 end, and the missing part is taken from the germline J gene. This chain links TRBV13-2 with TRBJ1-4; unclear D gene. Trimming removed 0 bases at V and 3 bases at J, with 6 bases between. The CDR3 covers 14 residues. Per the germline V gene, CDR1 is NNHNN and CDR2 is SYGAGS (reference sequence). Incomplete CDR3 DNA: TGTGCCAGCGGTGATGTGGGGACCAACGAAAGATTATTT. This encodes CASGDVGTNERLF. The whole CDR3 sequence reads CASGDVGTNERLFF.

Concerning this clone: Genes here carry mouse names. The read falls 1 residue short of the CDR3 end, and the missing part is taken from the germline J gene. Other DNA sequences within the sample encode an identical CDR3. V is TRBV19 and J is TRBJ1-2; 9 bases are a match to TRBD1. Per the germline V gene, CDR1 is FNHDT and CDR2 is SITEND (reference sequence). The V and J ends lost 2 bases and 1 base, in that order; junction bases with no gene match: 0. This CDR3 comprises 14 residues. The CDR3 sequence: CASSMGQGNSDYTF. CDR3 bases read: TGTGCCAGCAGTATGGGACAGGGAAACTCCGACTACACC.

This clone counts as medium-sized. Gene names and germline match the mouse. The CDR3 end is not reached by the read, which stops 1 residue before it; the germline J gene fills it in. The chain is built from TRBV21 and TRBJ1-4; D gene uncertain. TRBV21 has ORF status, its function being uncertain. The CDR3 length is 14 residues. Trimming cost V 2 bases and J 0 bases, with 4 bases left between them. The CDR3 spells CASSQNISNERLFF. The part of the CDR3 DNA that was read is TGTGCTAGCAGTCAAAATATTTCCAACGAAAGATTATTT.

Notes on this clone: Gene names are mouse gene names. The DNA ends 1 residue before the CDR3 does, and the rest of the CDR3 is filled in from the germline J gene. The chain couples TRBV26 to TRBJ2-7; 7 bases are shared with TRBD1. The CDR3 is 13 residues long. CDR1 and CDR2 (germline): KGHPV, FQNQEV (reference sequence). J was trimmed by 4 bases and V by 4 bases; bases with no gene match: 4. CDR3 sequence reads: CASSPGTAYEQYF. CDR3 bases read: TGTGCCAGCAGTCCTGGGACAGCATATGAACAGTAC.

In the case of this clone: Gene names are the mouse ones. With the read ending 1 residue before the CDR3 end, the germline J gene is used to fill in that end. The chain has TRBV5 and TRBJ2-7; TRBD1 matches at 7 bases. This CDR3 is 14 amino acids long. From germline, CDR1 is LGHNA and CDR2 YNLKQL (reference sequence). J gave up 3 bases and V 0 bases, and 2 bases lay outside the gene matches. CDR3 sequence reads: CASSQDRDSYEQYF. The covered CDR3 bases are TGTGCCAGCAGCCAAGACCGGGACAGCTATGAACAGTAC.

With regard to this clone: The germline and genes are mouse ones. The read ends 1 residue shy of where the CDR3 ends; the end is completed using the germline J gene. The V call is TRBV26, the J call TRBJ2-1, with 12 bases fitting TRBD1. Losses at the gene ends were 6 bases for V and 3 bases for J; bases not matched to a gene: 6. Germline V gene sequence: CDR1 KGHPV, CDR2 FQNQEV (reference sequence). This CDR3 contains 16 residues. CDR3 protein: CASSRDRGRGYAEQFF. Incomplete CDR3 DNA: TGTGCCAGCAGCCGGGACAGGGGGCGGGGCTATGCTGAGCAGTTC.

With respect to this clone: The gene symbols are mouse symbols. The missing CDR3 end, 1 residue past where the read stops, is filled in from the germline J gene. The chain links TRBV19 to TRBJ2-7; 12 positions agree with TRBD2. Unmatched junction bases numbered 7, after V lost 2 bases and J lost 4 bases. The CDR3 runs 16 residues. CDR1 and CDR2 (germline): FNHDT, SITEND (reference sequence). The sequenced part of the CDR3 DNA is TGTGCCAGCAGTATCCGGGACTGGGGGGCGGGTTATGAACAGTAC. This gives the protein CASSIRDWGAGYEQY. The entire CDR3 is CASSIRDWGAGYEQYF.

Comment on this clone: Genes and germline are mouse. The read halts 1 residue ahead of the CDR3 end, with the missing end drawn from the germline J gene. The chain couples TRBV26 to TRBJ1-4, with no clear D. There are 12 residues in the CDR3. The V gene's germline CDR1 is KGHPV and CDR2 FQNQEV (reference sequence). V was trimmed by 5 bases and J by 5 bases, leaving 6 bases between them. The CDR3 protein is CASSTVNERLFF. CDR3 bases read: TGTGCCAGCAGTACGGTGAACGAAAGATTATTT. The full variable domain, in which reference TRBV26 and TRBJ1-4 provide the parts outside the CDR3, is NSKVIQTPRYLVKGQGQKAKMRCIPEKGHPVVFWYQQNKNNEFKFLINFQNQEVLQQIDMTEKRFSAECPSNSPCSLEIQSSEAGDSALYLCASSTVNERLFFGHGTKLSVL.

With regard to this clone: The gene symbols are mouse symbols. The CDR3 extends 1 residue past the end of the read, so its final part is completed from the germline J gene. This chain uses TRBV3 with TRBJ2-7; D not resolved. This CDR3 is built from 12 residues. V gave up 4 bases and J gave up 4 bases, with 8 bases separating them. Germline lookup yields CDR1 SNHLY and CDR2 FYNGKV (reference sequence). This CDR3 is CASSSKGYEQYF. Partial CDR3 DNA: TGTGCCAGCAGCTCAAAGGGTTATGAACAGTAC.

This clone was counted only a few times. Here the gene names and germline are mouse. The read gets to within 1 residue of the CDR3 end, and the germline J gene fills in the rest. This chain links TRBV13-3 with TRBJ2-7; weak D call: TRBD1 (7 bases). CDR1 and CDR2 from the germline V gene are NNHDY and SYVADS. V gave up 0 bases and J gave up 5 bases, with 9 bases separating them. This CDR3 is 13 amino acids long. The CDR3 region is CASSDEGGDEQYF. CDR3 bases read: TGTGCCAGCAGTGATGAAGGGGGCGATGAACAGTAC.

On this clone: Any gene name here is a mouse gene name. The CDR3 end lies 1 residue beyond the end of the read and is filled in from the germline J gene. The chain joins TRBV12-1 to TRBJ2-7; 13 bases are a match to TRBD2. The CDR3 spans 14 residues. The germline CDR1 and CDR2 sequences are SGHSN and HYEKVE. With 1 base clipped from V and 8 bases from J, the junction kept 4 bases outside the gene matches. Partial CDR3 DNA: TGTGCCAGCTCTCTTGGGACTGGGGGGGGGCAACAGTAC. Its protein is CASSLGTGGGQQY. The whole CDR3 protein is CASSLGTGGGQQYF.

There are a few counts of this clone. Mouse germline and gene names are used. The missing CDR3 end, 1 residue past where the read stops, is filled in from the germline J gene. This chain joins TRBV15 and TRBJ2-7; D uncertain. CDR3 length equals 13 residues. With 3 bases removed from V and 4 bases from J, the gap between germline ends came to 10 bases. The germline V gene encodes CDR1 SGHND and CDR2 FRSKSL. CDR3 DNA (partial): TGTGCCAGCAGTTTGTCCTCCCTTTATGAACAGTAC. This translates into CASSLSSLYEQY. The CDR3, in full, reads CASSLSSLYEQYF.

In its sample, this clone was seen a few times. The germline and genes are mouse ones. The missing CDR3 end, 1 residue past where the read stops, is filled in from the germline J gene. The chain has TRBV26 and TRBJ1-1, with 7 bases that match TRBD1. The V segment lost 6 bases and the J segment 8 bases; nucleotides outside the gene matches: 6. The CDR3 runs 12 residues. Germline V gives CDR1 KGHPV, CDR2 FQNQEV (reference sequence). Partial CDR3 DNA: TGTGCCAGCAGCACAGGGGAGAGGGAAGTCTTC. Translated: CASSTGEREVF. In full, the CDR3 is CASSTGEREVFF.

Points on this clone: Gene names refer to mouse genes. The read falls 1 residue short of the CDR3 end, and the missing part is taken from the germline J gene. The chain recombines TRBV20 with TRBJ2-4, with 8 bases lining up with TRBD2. With 0 bases clipped from V and 0 bases from J, the junction kept 2 bases outside the gene matches. There are 15 residues in the CDR3. The germline V gene encodes CDR1 GFQATS and CDR2 STVNSAI. CDR3: CGARDWGGSQNTLYF. CDR3 DNA (partial): TGTGGTGCTAGGGATTGGGGGGGTAGTCAAAACACCTTGTAC.

As to this clone: Here the gene names and germline are mouse. Sequencing ends 1 residue short of the CDR3 end; the germline J gene provides the rest. J is TRBJ2-5 and V is TRBV31; D may be TRBD2 (6 bases). Germline CDR1 reads GKSSPN; CDR2 reads SITVG. CDR3 size: 14 residues. Trimming cost V 0 bases and J 1 base, with 8 bases left between them. CDR3 in amino acids: CAWSLGGYQDTQYF. The covered CDR3 bases are TGTGCCTGGAGTCTCGGGGGGTACCAAGACACCCAGTAC.

The table lists this clone with a few counts. Genes and germline come from the mouse. The read comes to an end 1 residue before the CDR3 does, leaving the germline J gene to fill in the end. The V call is TRBV3, the J call TRBJ1-4; D unclear. This CDR3 has 15 amino acids. Trimming left V 5 bases short and J 0 bases short, with 10 bases between. CDR1 is SNHLY and CDR2 is FYNGKV in the germline V gene (reference sequence). The CDR3 here is CASSPGRISNERLFF. Partial CDR3 DNA: TGTGCCAGCAGCCCCGGTCGGATTTCCAACGAAAGATTATTT.

In regard to this clone: Genes and germline are mouse. The read gets to within 1 residue of the CDR3 end, and the germline J gene fills in the rest. This chain connects TRBV19 to TRBJ2-4; D uncertain. V lost 0 bases to trimming and J lost 1 base, with 9 bases between them. From germline, CDR1 is FNHDT and CDR2 SITEND (reference sequence). CDR3 length: 15 amino acids. CDR3 DNA, as far as it was read: TGTGCCAGCAGTATAGAAAGGGTTGGTCAAAACACCTTGTAC. It yields the protein CASSIERVGQNTLY. The full CDR3 sequence reads CASSIERVGQNTLYF.